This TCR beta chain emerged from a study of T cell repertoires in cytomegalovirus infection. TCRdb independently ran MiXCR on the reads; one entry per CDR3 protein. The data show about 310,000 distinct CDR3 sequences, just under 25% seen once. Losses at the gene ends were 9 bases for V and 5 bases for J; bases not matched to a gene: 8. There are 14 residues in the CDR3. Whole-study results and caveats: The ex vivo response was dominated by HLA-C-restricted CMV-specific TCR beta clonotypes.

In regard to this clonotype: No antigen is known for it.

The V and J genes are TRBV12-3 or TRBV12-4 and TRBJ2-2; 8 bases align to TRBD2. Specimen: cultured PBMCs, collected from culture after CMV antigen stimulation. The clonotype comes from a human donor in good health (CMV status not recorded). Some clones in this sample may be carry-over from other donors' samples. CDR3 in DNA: TGTGCCAGTCGCGAGCGGGAGACGACCGGGGAGCTGTTTTTT. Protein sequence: CASRERETTGELFF.